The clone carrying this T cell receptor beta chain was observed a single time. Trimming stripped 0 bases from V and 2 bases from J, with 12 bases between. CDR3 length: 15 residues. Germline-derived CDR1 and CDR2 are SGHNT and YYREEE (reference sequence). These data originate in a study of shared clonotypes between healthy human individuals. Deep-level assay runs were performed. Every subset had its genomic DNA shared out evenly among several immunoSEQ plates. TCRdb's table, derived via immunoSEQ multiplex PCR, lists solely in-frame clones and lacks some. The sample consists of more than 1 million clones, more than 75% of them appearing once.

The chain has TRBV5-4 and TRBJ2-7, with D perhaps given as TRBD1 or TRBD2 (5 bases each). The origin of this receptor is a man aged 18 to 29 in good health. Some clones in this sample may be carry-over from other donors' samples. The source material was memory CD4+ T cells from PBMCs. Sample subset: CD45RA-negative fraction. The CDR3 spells CASSLGDGPPYEQYF. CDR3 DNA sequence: TGTGCCAGCAGCTTGGGGGACGGTCCTCCCTACGAGCAGTACTTC.